Detailed here is one TCR beta chain. Its antigen remains unknown. Caucasian individuals from Russia who were healthy and aged about 6 to 95 acted as donors. These data come from a study of blood T cells in healthy people across ages. The study, taken as a whole, reports: Diversity estimated from one million T cells was considered an underestimate. TCR beta diversity, measured per million T cells, fell in a roughly linear way with age.

J gave up 6 bases and V 6 bases, and 9 bases lay outside the gene matches. CDR3 length: 15 amino acids. CDR1 and CDR2 (germline): MDHEN, SYDVKM. Alongside a J-beta primer mix, a sample-barcoded 5' primer served in a second PCR lasting about 7 to 11 cycles. MiXCR, applied by TCRdb to the 5' RACE reads, yields one record per CDR3 protein. The sample includes about 750,000 distinct CDR3 sequences, roughly 50% of them seen just once. The material sequenced was blood. This rearrangement joins TRBV28 to TRBJ2-3; 10 nucleotides match TRBD1. This TCR derives from a man aged 80 or over in good health. Here the CDR3 DNA reads TGTGCCAGCAGGGGGACAGGGGCCCAAGGGGATACGCAGTATTTT. Its protein is CASRGTGAQGDTQYF.